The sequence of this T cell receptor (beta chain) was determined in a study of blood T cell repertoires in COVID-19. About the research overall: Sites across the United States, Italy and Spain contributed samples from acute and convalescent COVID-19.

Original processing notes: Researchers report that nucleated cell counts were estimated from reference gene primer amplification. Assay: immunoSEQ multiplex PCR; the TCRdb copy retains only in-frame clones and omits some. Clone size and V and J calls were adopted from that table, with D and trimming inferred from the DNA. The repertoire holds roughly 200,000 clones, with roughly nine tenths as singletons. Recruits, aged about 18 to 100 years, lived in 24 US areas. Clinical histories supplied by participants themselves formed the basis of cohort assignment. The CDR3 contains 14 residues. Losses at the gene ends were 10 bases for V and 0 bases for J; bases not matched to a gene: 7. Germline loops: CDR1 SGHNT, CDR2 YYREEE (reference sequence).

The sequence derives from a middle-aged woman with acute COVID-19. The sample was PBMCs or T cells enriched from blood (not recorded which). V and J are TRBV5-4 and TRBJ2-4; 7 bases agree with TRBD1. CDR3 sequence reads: CALSGGIAKNIQYF. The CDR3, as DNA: TGTGCCCTATCAGGGGGAATAGCCAAAAACATTCAGTACTTC.